This TCR beta chain was sequenced during a study of CD8+CD57+ T cells in acquired aplastic anemia. Study-wide context: Sorted CD4+ and CD8+ cell DNA averaged approximately 3.2 ug. The average read count for CD4+ cells in healthy donors was around 9.9 million.

CDR3 length: 16 residues. With 7 bases removed from V and 5 bases from J, the gap between germline ends came to 22 bases. The V gene's germline CDR1 is WSHSY and CDR2 SAAADI. On this clonotype: No antigen is known for it.

Study-level findings and limits: CD8+ Simpson's diversity in patients was not significantly different from that in controls. Patients had under 30 CD8+ CDR3 sequences in common with controls (the shared set).

Genomic DNA was employed as the template in profiling TCR beta VDJ and CDR3. In TCRdb, the reads were re-called with MiXCR into one record per CDR3 protein. The sample consists of about 100,000 distinct CDR3 sequences, approximately 49% of them appearing once. This clonotype was obtained from a human donor in good health, serving as a control. The chain joins TRBV10-2 to TRBJ2-3; either TRBD1 or TRBD2 may fit D (6 bases each). The sample comprised sorted CD4+, CD8+, or CD8+CD57+ T cells (not recorded which) from PBMCs. The CDR3 region has the DNA TGCGCCAGCACCCCGACGGGGGCGGGATCTGTAGATACGCAGTATTTT. Translated, it gives CASTPTGAGSVDTQYF.